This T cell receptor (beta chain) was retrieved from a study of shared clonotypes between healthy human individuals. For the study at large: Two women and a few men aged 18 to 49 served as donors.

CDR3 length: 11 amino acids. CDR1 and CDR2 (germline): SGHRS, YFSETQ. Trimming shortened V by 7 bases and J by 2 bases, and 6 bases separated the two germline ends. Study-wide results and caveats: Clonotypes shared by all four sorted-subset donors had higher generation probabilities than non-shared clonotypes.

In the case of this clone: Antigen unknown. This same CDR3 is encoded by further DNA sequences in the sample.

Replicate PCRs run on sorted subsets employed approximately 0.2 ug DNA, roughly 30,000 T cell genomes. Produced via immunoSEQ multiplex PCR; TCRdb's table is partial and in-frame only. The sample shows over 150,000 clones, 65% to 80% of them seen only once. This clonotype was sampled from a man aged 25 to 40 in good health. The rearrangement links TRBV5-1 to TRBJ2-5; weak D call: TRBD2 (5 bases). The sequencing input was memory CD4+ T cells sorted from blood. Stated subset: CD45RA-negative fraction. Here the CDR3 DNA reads TGCGCCAGCCGGGGACAAGAGACCCAGTACTTC. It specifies CASRGQETQYF.